This T cell receptor beta chain comes out of a study of blood T cell repertoires in COVID-19. Whole-study context: Sites in the United States, Italy and Spain provided acute and convalescent COVID-19 samples.

The table lists this clone with a few counts. Per the original data handling: Amplification of reference gene primers was used by the study to estimate nucleated cell counts. Only in-frame clones appear in the TCRdb table, and some are missing; sequencing was by immunoSEQ multiplex PCR. V and J calls and clone size come straight from that table; D and trimming were deduced from the DNA. The repertoire holds about 36,000 clones, with over 60% as singletons. This CDR3 has 12 amino acids. Deletions cut 1 base from V and 5 bases from J, with 5 bases between. CDR1 and CDR2 (germline): MGHRA, YSYEKL. This receptor was taken from a man aged 55 to 70 with active COVID-19. Source material: peripheral blood. The gene calls are TRBV4-1 and TRBJ2-5; D is unresolved. The CDR3 region is CASSQAGETQYF. The CDR3 nucleotides read TGCGCCAGCAGCCAAGCGGGTGAGACCCAGTACTTC.